The rows below give T cell receptor beta chains drawn from one sample of a study of Graves' ophthalmopathy and Graves' hyperthyroidism. TCRdb re-derived calls from the multiplex PCR reads in MiXCR, one entry per CDR3 protein. The table has 200,000 to 250,000 distinct CDR3 sequences, around a fifth seen once; the top ten hold approximately 39%. The source material was peripheral blood. All receptors come from a woman between 45 and 60 years old with Graves' ophthalmopathy. Each CDR3 is given with its conserved first and last residue. Fields, in order: D gene, J gene, clone size, V gene, CDR3 DNA, CDR3 protein. A D gene is named only where the DNA matches it firmly. Clone size, where shown, is once, few, many, or a class for clones that have expanded.

D: TRBD2
J: TRBJ2-7
size: many
V: TRBV20-1
DNA: TGCAGTGCTAGTGGGACTAGCGGGAGTCAGCTCTACGAGCAGTACTTC
CDR3: CSASGTSGSQLYEQYF

D: NA
J: TRBJ1-5
size: many
V: TRBV24-1
DNA: TGTGCCACCAGTGACGTTAGTCGGGATCAGCCCCAGCATTTT
CDR3: CATSDVSRDQPQHF

D: NA
J: TRBJ1-6
size: many
V: TRBV4-1
DNA: TGCGCCAGCAGCCAAGAATCAAGGCCTTCAGGAGGTTCACCCCTCCACTTT
CDR3: CASSQESRPSGGSPLHF

D: NA
J: TRBJ2-2
size: many
V: TRBV5-1
DNA: TGCGCCAGCAGCTTAATGGTTGAGACCGGGGAGCTGTTTTTT
CDR3: CASSLMVETGELFF

D: NA
J: TRBJ1-2
size: NA
V: TRBV13
DNA: TGTGCCAGCAGCGTAACAGGGTTCGCGGGCTACACCTTC
CDR3: CASSVTGFAGYTF

D: NA
J: TRBJ2-2
size: many
V: TRBV2
DNA: TGTGCCAGCAGTGAACCCCCCGGGGAGCTGTTTTTT
CDR3: CASSEPPGELFF

D: NA
J: TRBJ2-7
size: NA
V: TRBV11-2
DNA: TGTGCCAGCAGCTTATTAACCGTGGTAGCCGGCGAGCAGTACTTC
CDR3: CASSLLTVVAGEQYF

D: NA
J: TRBJ1-1
size: NA
V: TRBV6-1
DNA: TGTGCCAGCAAACGAGAGACTGAAGCTTTCTTT
CDR3: CASKRETEAFF

D: NA
J: TRBJ2-7
size: many
V: TRBV3-1
DNA: TGTGCCAGCAGCCAAGACGGATTTGACTATCGCGAGCAGTACTTC
CDR3: CASSQDGFDYREQYF

D: NA
J: TRBJ2-4
size: many
V: TRBV5-6
DNA: TGTGCCAGCAGCTTGTCCGGGGGCATTCAGTACTTC
CDR3: CASSLSGGIQYF

D: NA
J: TRBJ1-2
size: many
V: TRBV6-5
DNA: TGTGCCAGCAGTTACTCTACGGGAAGGGAGGGTGGCTACACCTTC
CDR3: CASSYSTGREGGYTF

D: NA
J: TRBJ2-5
size: few
V: TRBV12-5
DNA: TGTGCTAGTGGTTTGCCGGGGTATGGGGAGACCCAGTACTTC
CDR3: CASGLPGYGETQYF

D: TRBD1
J: TRBJ2-2
size: many
V: TRBV11-1
DNA: TGTGCCACCAGGATGACAGGGCCCGGGGAGCTGTTTTTT
CDR3: CATRMTGPGELFF

D: NA
J: TRBJ1-1
size: many
V: TRBV6-5
DNA: TGTGCCAGTGTAGAGGGTACGGTGAACACTGAAGCTTTCTTT
CDR3: CASVEGTVNTEAFF

D: TRBD1
J: TRBJ1-6
size: many
V: TRBV20-1
DNA: TGCAGTGCTAGCCAACCGGGACAGAGAAATTCACCCCTCCACTTT
CDR3: CSASQPGQRNSPLHF

D: TRBD1
J: TRBJ1-5
size: many
V: TRBV19
DNA: TGTGCCAGTAGTGACCGGGACAGGGTAATTCAGCCCCAGCATTTT
CDR3: CASSDRDRVIQPQHF

D: NA
J: TRBJ2-5
size: NA
V: TRBV28
DNA: TGTGCCAGCAGTTTGGCAGGGCTACAGACCCAGTACTTC
CDR3: CASSLAGLQTQYF

D: NA
J: TRBJ1-2
size: many
V: TRBV29-1
DNA: TGCAGCGCTGAAGGGGGTGATGGCTACACCTTC
CDR3: CSAEGGDGYTF

D: NA
J: TRBJ1-1
size: once
V: TRBV7-3
DNA: TGTGCCAGCAGCTTAGGGACGGCTGGGGGGACTTTCTTT
CDR3: CASSLGTAGGTFF